The clone carrying this T cell receptor beta chain was seen only a few times. The length of the CDR3 is 15 residues. With 5 bases clipped from V and 7 bases from J, the junction kept 8 bases outside the gene matches. Germline CDR1 is SGHTA and CDR2 is FQGNSA. These data come from a study of T-cell memory formation after mild COVID-19. MiXCR, applied by TCRdb to the 5' RACE reads, yields one record per CDR3 protein. The sample holds 200,000 to 250,000 distinct CDR3 sequences, 15% to 20% seen once. The chain combines TRBV7-2 with TRBJ2-2; 9 bases match TRBD1. The sample was PBMCs or a T cell subset sorted from them (not recorded which). This sequence originates from a man between 18 and 35 years old who had mild COVID-19 (a few samples of this study predate the infection). Cell type and time point are not known. CDR3 sequence reads: CASSPTGGAIGELFF. The CDR3 DNA reads as TGTGCCAGCAGCCCAACAGGGGGCGCAATCGGGGAGCTGTTTTTT. Full variable domain (outside the CDR3, taken from reference TRBV7-2 and TRBJ2-2): GAGVSQSPSNKVTEKGKDVELRCDPISGHTALYWYRQSLGQGLEFLIYFQGNSAPDKSGLPSDRFSAERTGGSVSTLTIQRTQQEDSAVYLCASSPTGGAIGELFFGEGSRLTVL.